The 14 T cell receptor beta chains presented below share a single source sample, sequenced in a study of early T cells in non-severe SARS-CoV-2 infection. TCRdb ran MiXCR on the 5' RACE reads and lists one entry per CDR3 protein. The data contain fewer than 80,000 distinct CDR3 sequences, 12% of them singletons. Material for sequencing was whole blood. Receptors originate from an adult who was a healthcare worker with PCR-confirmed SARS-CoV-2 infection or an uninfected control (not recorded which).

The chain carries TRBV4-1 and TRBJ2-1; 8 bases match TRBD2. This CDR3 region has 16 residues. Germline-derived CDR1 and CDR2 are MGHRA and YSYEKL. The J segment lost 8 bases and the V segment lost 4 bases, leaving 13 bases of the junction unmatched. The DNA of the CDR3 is TGCGCCAGCAGCCCGGGGAGCGGGAGAGGTATAGATGAGCAGTTCTTC. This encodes CASSPGSGRGIDEQFF.

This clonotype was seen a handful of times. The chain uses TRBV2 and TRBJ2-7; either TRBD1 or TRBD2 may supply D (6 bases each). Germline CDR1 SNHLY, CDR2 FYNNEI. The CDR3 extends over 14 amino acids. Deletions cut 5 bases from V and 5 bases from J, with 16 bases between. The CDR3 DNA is TGTGCCAGCAGTAAAGGGGGGACGGGGAACGAGCAGTACTTC. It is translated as CASSKGGTGNEQYF.

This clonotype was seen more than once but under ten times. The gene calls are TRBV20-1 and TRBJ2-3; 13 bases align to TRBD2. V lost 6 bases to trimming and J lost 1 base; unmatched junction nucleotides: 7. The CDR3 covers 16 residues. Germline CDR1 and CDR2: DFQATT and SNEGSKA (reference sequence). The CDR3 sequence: CSATSGLAGGTDTQYF. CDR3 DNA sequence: TGCAGTGCAACATCCGGACTAGCGGGAGGCACAGATACGCAGTATTTT.

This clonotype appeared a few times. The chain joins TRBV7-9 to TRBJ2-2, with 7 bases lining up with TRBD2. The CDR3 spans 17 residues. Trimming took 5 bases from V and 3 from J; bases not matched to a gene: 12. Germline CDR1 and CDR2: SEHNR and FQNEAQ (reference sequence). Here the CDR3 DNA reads TGTGCCAGCAGCCAATGGGGCGGGAGCGGGGACACCGGGGAGCTGTTTTTT. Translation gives CASSQWGGSGDTGELFF.

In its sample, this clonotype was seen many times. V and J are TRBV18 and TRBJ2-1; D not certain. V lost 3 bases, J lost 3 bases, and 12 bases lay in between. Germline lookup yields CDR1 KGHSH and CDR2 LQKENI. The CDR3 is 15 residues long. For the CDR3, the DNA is TGTGCCAGCTCACCGGGCTGGCCGAACTACAATGAGCAGTTCTTC. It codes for CASSPGWPNYNEQFF.

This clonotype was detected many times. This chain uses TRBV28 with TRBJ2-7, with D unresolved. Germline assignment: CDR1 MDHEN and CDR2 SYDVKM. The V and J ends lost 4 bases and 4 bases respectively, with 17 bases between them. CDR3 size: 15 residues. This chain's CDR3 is CASSSFDSFRYEQYF. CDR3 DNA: TGTGCCAGCAGTTCATTCGACTCGTTCCGTTACGAGCAGTACTTC.

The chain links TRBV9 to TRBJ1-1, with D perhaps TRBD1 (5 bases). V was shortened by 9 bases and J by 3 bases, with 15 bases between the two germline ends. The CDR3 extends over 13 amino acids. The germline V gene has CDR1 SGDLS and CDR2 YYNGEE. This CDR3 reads CAISVRGDTEAFF. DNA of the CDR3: TGTGCCATTTCCGTCCGGGGGGACACTGAAGCTTTCTTT.

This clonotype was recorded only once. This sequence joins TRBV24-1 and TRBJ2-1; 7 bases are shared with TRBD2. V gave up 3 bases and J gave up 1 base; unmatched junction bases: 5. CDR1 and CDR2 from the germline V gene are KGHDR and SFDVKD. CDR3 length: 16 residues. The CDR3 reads CATSDLSGGSYNEQFF. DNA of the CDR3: TGTGCCACCAGTGATCTGTCGGGAGGATCCTACAATGAGCAGTTCTTC.

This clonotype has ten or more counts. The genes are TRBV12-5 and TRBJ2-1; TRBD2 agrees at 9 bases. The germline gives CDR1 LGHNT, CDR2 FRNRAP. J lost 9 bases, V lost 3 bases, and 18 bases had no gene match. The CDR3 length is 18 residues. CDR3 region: CASGFQPPGLARIPEQFF. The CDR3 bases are TGTGCTAGTGGTTTCCAACCCCCTGGACTAGCGCGGATTCCTGAGCAGTTCTTC.

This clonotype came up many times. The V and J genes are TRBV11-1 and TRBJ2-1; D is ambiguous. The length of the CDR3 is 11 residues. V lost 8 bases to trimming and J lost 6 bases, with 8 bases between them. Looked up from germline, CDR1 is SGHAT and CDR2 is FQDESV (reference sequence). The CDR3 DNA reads TGTGCCAGCCAAACCGGCAATGAGCAGTTCTTC. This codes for CASQTGNEQFF.

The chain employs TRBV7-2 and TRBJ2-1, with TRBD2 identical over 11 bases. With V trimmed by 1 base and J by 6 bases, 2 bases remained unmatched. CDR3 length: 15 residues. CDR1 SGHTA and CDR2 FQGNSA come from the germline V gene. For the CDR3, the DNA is TGTGCCAGCAGCTTAGATGGGACTAGCGGCAATGAGCAGTTCTTC. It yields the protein CASSLDGTSGNEQFF.

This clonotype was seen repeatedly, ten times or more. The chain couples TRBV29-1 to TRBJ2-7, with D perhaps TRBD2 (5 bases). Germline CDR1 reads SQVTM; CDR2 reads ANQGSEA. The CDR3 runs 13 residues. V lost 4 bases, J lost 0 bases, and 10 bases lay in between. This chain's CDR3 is CSVGERSSYEQYF. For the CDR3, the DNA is TGCAGCGTTGGAGAGCGGAGCTCCTACGAGCAGTACTTC.

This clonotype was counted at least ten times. This CDR3 reads CSAIRGGDAWQQYF. In DNA form, the CDR3 reads TGCAGTGCTATTAGAGGGGGGGACGCATGGCAGCAGTACTTC. The chain couples TRBV20-1 to TRBJ2-7, with D maybe TRBD2 (7 bases). Trimming took off 4 bases at V and 8 bases at J, with 21 bases between the two ends. The CDR3 contains 14 residues. Germline V gene lookup returns CDR1 DFQATT and CDR2 SNEGSKA (reference sequence).

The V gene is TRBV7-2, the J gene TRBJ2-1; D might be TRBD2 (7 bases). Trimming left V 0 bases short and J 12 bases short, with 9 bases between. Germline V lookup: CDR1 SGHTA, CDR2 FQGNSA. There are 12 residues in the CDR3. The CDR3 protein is CASSLAGGGQFF. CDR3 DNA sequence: TGTGCCAGCAGCTTAGCGGGAGGGGGGCAGTTCTTC. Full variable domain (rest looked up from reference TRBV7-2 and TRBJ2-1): GAGVSQSPSNKVTEKGKDVELRCDPISGHTALYWYRQSLGQGLEFLIYFQGNSAPDKSGLPSDRFSAERTGGSVSTLTIQRTQQEDSAVYLCASSLAGGGQFFGPGTRLTVL.